These 5 T cell receptor beta chains were all obtained from the same sample, sequenced in a study of blood T cell repertoires in COVID-19. Libraries were prepared by immunoSEQ multiplex PCR; TCRdb keeps only in-frame clonotypes and omits some of them. Of 85,000 to 110,000 clones listed, approximately 90% were seen once; the top ten hold roughly 3%. Source material: peripheral blood. The receptors were sampled from a middle-aged man in a cohort sampled during active COVID-19.

The chain couples TRBV11-2 to TRBJ2-7; 9 bases agree with TRBD1. The CDR3 extends over 16 amino acids. Germline V gives CDR1 SGHAT, CDR2 FQNNGV. The V and J ends lost 1 base and 0 bases, in that order; junction bases with no gene match: 4. The CDR3 sequence: CASSLGQGGSSYEQYF. The CDR3 DNA follows: TGTGCCAGCAGCTTAGGACAGGGGGGAAGCTCCTACGAGCAGTACTTC.

V gene TRBV7-9 combines with J gene TRBJ2-2; 11 bases align to TRBD1. The CDR3 is 17 amino acids. With V trimmed by 5 bases and J by 5 bases, 10 bases remained unmatched. Germline V gene lookup returns CDR1 SEHNR and CDR2 FQNEAQ (reference sequence). The CDR3 loop is CASSPSLGTGGTGELFF. Written as DNA, the CDR3 is TGTGCCAGCAGCCCGTCCCTGGGGACAGGGGGAACCGGGGAGCTGTTTTTT.

In its sample, this clone was seen a few times. The chain carries TRBV7-2 and TRBJ2-4; TRBD2 agrees at 12 bases. Germline V gene sequence: CDR1 SGHTA, CDR2 FQGNSA. CDR3 length: 16 residues. With V trimmed by 2 bases and J by 6 bases, 5 bases remained unmatched. The CDR3 loop reads CASSLSSGGAGNIQYF. CDR3 sequence (DNA): TGTGCCAGCAGCTTATCTAGCGGGGGGGCGGGAAACATTCAGTACTTC.

The chain's CDR3 is CATSDQGSGELFF. CDR3 bases: TGTGCCACCAGTGATCAGGGGTCCGGGGAGCTGTTTTTT. The chain has TRBV24-1 and TRBJ2-2; maybe TRBD1 (6 bases). With 3 bases removed from V and 6 bases from J, the gap between germline ends came to 7 bases. Germline assignment: CDR1 KGHDR and CDR2 SFDVKD. This CDR3 spans 13 amino acids.

This clone was seen a handful of times. This chain joins TRBV9 and TRBJ1-2, with 7 bases that match TRBD1. After removal of 3 bases from V and 8 bases from J, the junction contained 13 bases not matched to a gene. The CDR3 runs 15 residues. Germline CDR1 is SGDLS and CDR2 is YYNGEE. The CDR3 DNA follows: TGTGCCAGCAGCGCTACAGGGGCCGACGGCCGGGGCTACACCTTC. It is translated as CASSATGADGRGYTF.